A single sample gave rise to the 8 T cell receptor beta chains below, sequenced in a study of control samples from healthy donors and cancer patients (dated by TCRdb to about 2020). The library was prepared using the immunoSEQ multiplex PCR assay. TCRdb holds this immuneACCESS table with in-frame rearrangements only. Some clones are missing; in checked studies, unresolved V genes explain under half, and the rest has no known cause. The sample includes fewer than 150,000 clones, with under 95% observed a single time. The leading ten clones occupy 8.6% of the sample. The specimen sequenced was blood. The receptor source for this set is a young man in good health.

In nucleotides, the CDR3 is TGTGCCAGTAGCGCCGGGACAGGGGAACAGCCCCAGCATTTT. Protein product: CASSAGTGEQPQHF. The chain is built from TRBV19 and TRBJ1-5, with TRBD1 identical over 10 bases. Germline CDR1 reads LNHDA; CDR2 reads SQIVND (reference sequence). V dropped 6 bases and J dropped 7; count of bases not matched to a gene: 6. The CDR3 length is 14 residues. Full variable domain (outside the CDR3, taken from reference TRBV19 and TRBJ1-5): DGGITQSPKYLFRKEGQNVTLSCEQNLNHDAMYWYRQDPGQGLRLIYYSQIVNDFQKGDIAEGYSVSREKKESFPLTVTSAQKNPTAFYLCASSAGTGEQPQHFGDGTRLSIL.

The chain uses TRBV20-1 and TRBJ2-7, with D perhaps matching TRBD2 (6 bases). Germline V gene data show CDR1 as DFQATT and CDR2 as SNEGSKA (reference sequence). V was shortened by 3 bases and J by 1 base, with 16 bases between the two germline ends. The CDR3 runs 15 residues. In DNA form, the CDR3 reads TGCAGTGCTAGTCCCCTGCGGGGTCAGTCCTACGAGCAGTACTTC. Translating it yields CSASPLRGQSYEQYF.

The CDR3 DNA reads as TGTGCTAGTGGTTTGGCGGTCCTTTTCACGGATACGCAGTATTTT. Its translation is CASGLAVLFTDTQYF. The chain recombines TRBV12-5 with TRBJ2-3; no definite D call. The V gene's germline CDR1 is LGHNT and CDR2 FRNRAP. V was cut by 1 base and J by 6 bases, with 14 bases left in between. This CDR3 contains 15 residues.

CDR3 in amino acids: CASSQDYRLETYGYTF. In DNA form, the CDR3 reads TGTGCCAGCAGCCAAGACTACCGGCTCGAGACCTATGGCTACACCTTC. J is TRBJ1-2 and V is TRBV3-1 (or the pseudogene TRBV3-2), with D unclear. The CDR3 runs to 16 residues. CDR1 LGHDT and CDR2 YNNKEL come from the germline V gene (reference sequence). The V end was cut by 0 bases, the J end by 4 bases, with 15 bases between.

The chain is built from TRBV7-2 and TRBJ1-4; 7 bases agree with TRBD1. CDR3 length: 16 residues. Germline lookup yields CDR1 SGHTA and CDR2 FQGNSA. V lost 0 bases and J lost 0; bases outside the gene matches: 1. CDR3 loop: CASSLAGGPTNEKLFF. CDR3 bases: TGTGCCAGCAGCTTAGCAGGGGGCCCAACTAATGAAAAACTGTTTTTT.

This sequence joins TRBV4-2 and TRBJ1-4; a weak D match, TRBD1 (5 bases). The length of the CDR3 is 17 residues. Looked up from germline, CDR1 is LGHNA and CDR2 is YNFKEQ. V was shortened by 6 bases and J by 0 bases, with 17 bases between the two germline ends. The CDR3 coding sequence is TGTGCCAGCAGGAAGAGCCCTGGGACCTCAACTAATGAAAAACTGTTTTTT. Translation gives CASRKSPGTSTNEKLFF.

The rearrangement links TRBV3-1 (or the pseudogene TRBV3-2) to TRBJ1-6; 9 nucleotides match TRBD1. V gave up 2 bases and J gave up 7 bases; unmatched junction bases: 9. Per the germline V gene, CDR1 is LGHDT and CDR2 is YNNKEL (reference sequence). The CDR3 runs to 17 residues. As DNA, the CDR3 is TGTGCCAGCAGCCAACATCATCGGACAGGGGCAAATTCACCCCTCCACTTT. Residues: CASSQHHRTGANSPLHF.

The CDR3 here is CASSSDSLAIYGYTF. The CDR3 DNA sequence: TGCGCCAGCAGCTCGGACAGCCTAGCGATCTATGGCTACACCTTC. This rearrangement joins TRBV5-1 to TRBJ1-2; D is possibly TRBD1 (6 bases). Trimming shortened V by 3 bases and J by 4 bases, and 16 bases separated the two germline ends. Germline V gene sequence: CDR1 SGHRS, CDR2 YFSETQ. This CDR3 comprises 15 residues. Variable domain in full (rest from reference TRBV5-1 and TRBJ1-2): KAGVTQTPRYLIKTRGQQVTLSCSPISGHRSVSWYQQTPGQGLQFLFEYFSETQRNKGNFPGRFSGRQFSNSRSEMNVSTLELGDSALYLCASSSDSLAIYGYTFGSGTRLTVV.